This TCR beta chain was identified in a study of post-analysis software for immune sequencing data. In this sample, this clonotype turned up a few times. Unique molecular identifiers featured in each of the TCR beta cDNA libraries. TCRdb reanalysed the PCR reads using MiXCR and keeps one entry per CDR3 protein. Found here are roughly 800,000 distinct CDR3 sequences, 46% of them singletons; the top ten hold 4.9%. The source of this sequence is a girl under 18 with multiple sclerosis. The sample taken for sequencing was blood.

This chain's CDR3 is CASSLLGSPNEKLFF. The DNA of the CDR3 is TGTGCCAGCAGTTTATTGGGGTCACCGAATGAAAAACTGTTTTTT. V usage is TRBV27 and J usage is TRBJ1-4; D ambiguous. CDR3 length: 15 amino acids. Germline CDR1 reads MNHEY; CDR2 reads SMNVEV (reference sequence). The V end was cut by 1 base, the J end by 5 bases, with 11 bases between. The full variable domain, rest sourced from reference TRBV27 and TRBJ1-4, is EAQVTQNPRYLITVTGKKLTVTCSQNMNHEYMSWYRQDPGLGLRQIYYSMNVEVTDKGDVPEGYKVSRKEKRNFPLILESPSPNQTSLYFCASSLLGSPNEKLFFGSGTQLSVL.